The source of this TCR beta chain is a study of shared clonotypes between healthy human individuals. Study outcomes and limitations: Incompleteness in sorted-subset sequencing, despite large depth, was shown by rarefaction.

Trimming took 5 bases from V and 1 from J; bases not matched to a gene: 13. In germline, CDR1 is SEHNR, CDR2 FQNEAQ (reference sequence). The CDR3 spans 17 residues. Comments on this clone: The antigen remains unidentified.

Naive CD8 cells comprised CD45RO-negative, CCR7-positively selected cells, excluding terminally differentiated effector memory CD45RA+ cells. Adult donors, all healthy and HIV-negative, had no recent acute infections or vaccinations. Data came from immunoSEQ multiplex PCR; TCRdb stores just in-frame clones and leaves some out. The sample holds millions of clones, roughly 95% seen once. The TCR was taken from a man younger than 30 in good health. This rearrangement joins TRBV7-9 to TRBJ1-1, with TRBD1 matching over 7 bases. Input material: naive CD8+ T cells sorted from blood. The DNA for the CDR3 is TGTGCCAGCAGCCGTCGACCCCCCGGGACAGCGAACACTGAAGCTTTCTTT. Amino acids: CASSRRPPGTANTEAFF.